The 14 T cell receptor beta chains in this list originate from one sample, sequenced in a study of CD8 T cells in Susac syndrome. It was with random hexamers that roughly 0.5 to 1 ug RNA was reverse transcribed. Via MiXCR, TCRdb re-called the immunoSEQ multiplex PCR reads, giving one row per CDR3 protein. The sample includes about 250,000 distinct CDR3 sequences, roughly 95% of them seen just once. What was sequenced was CD4+ T cells from PBMCs. These receptors came from a human donor with multiple sclerosis.

This rearrangement joins TRBV18 to TRBJ2-1; 9 nucleotides match TRBD1. V gave up 3 bases and J gave up 7 bases; unmatched junction bases: 7. This CDR3 comprises 15 residues. Per the germline V gene, CDR1 is KGHSH and CDR2 is LQKENI. The CDR3 coding sequence is TGTGCCAGCTCACCCGGGACAGGGAGGAGGAATGAGCAGTTCTTC. It translates to CASSPGTGRRNEQFF.

The V gene is TRBV27, the J gene TRBJ1-5; D is undetermined. Trimming cost V 0 bases and J 11 bases, with 17 bases left between them. The CDR3 consists of 15 residues. Germline CDR1 is MNHEY and CDR2 is SMNVEV (reference sequence). The CDR3 DNA reads as TGTGCCAGCAGTTTATCGTTTGGCAACCCAACGGCCCAGCATTTT. Translation: CASSLSFGNPTAQHF.

V usage is TRBV20-1 and J usage is TRBJ1-4; D uncertain. Germline CDR1 reads DFQATT; CDR2 reads SNEGSKA (reference sequence). The CDR3 sequence is 14 residues long. Trimming left V 0 bases short and J 1 base short, with 6 bases between. This CDR3 reads CSARDYGTNEKLFF. The CDR3, as DNA: TGCAGTGCTAGAGATTATGGAACTAATGAAAAACTGTTTTTT.

The rearrangement joins TRBV10-3 to TRBJ1-4; D remains unclear. The CDR3 runs 13 residues. Trimming took 6 bases from V and 4 from J, leaving 9 bases between them. Per the germline V gene, CDR1 is ENHRY and CDR2 is SYGVKD. The CDR3 is CAIRGQDNEKLFF. CDR3 coding DNA: TGTGCCATCAGGGGCCAGGATAATGAAAAACTGTTTTTT.

This clonotype was recorded once. J is TRBJ2-3 and V is TRBV27; 8 positions agree with TRBD2. The CDR3 extends over 18 amino acids. J lost 3 bases, V lost 1 base, and 12 bases had no gene match. Germline values: CDR1 MNHEY, CDR2 SMNVEV (reference sequence). The CDR3 loop is CASSLYGGAESRTDTQYF. In nucleotides, the CDR3 is TGTGCCAGCAGTTTATACGGGGGGGCGGAAAGTCGAACAGATACGCAGTATTTT.

V gene TRBV3-1 combines with J gene TRBJ2-5; 11 nucleotides align to TRBD1. The CDR3 runs to 15 residues. J lost 4 bases, V lost 4 bases, and 5 bases had no gene match. Germline V gene sequence: CDR1 LGHDT, CDR2 YNNKEL (reference sequence). The CDR3 nucleotides read TGTGCCAGCAGCCTCGGGACAGGGGGAAGAGAGACCCAGTACTTC. This gives the protein CASSLGTGGRETQYF.

The rearrangement uses TRBV19 and TRBJ2-1; TRBD1 is a possible D gene (5 bases). CDR1 is LNHDA and CDR2 is SQIVND in the germline V gene (reference sequence). The CDR3 extends over 14 amino acids. The V end lost 5 bases, the J end lost 7 bases, and 15 bases lay between the germline ends. The CDR3 loop is CASSGKAGANEQFF. The DNA for the CDR3 is TGTGCCAGTAGTGGGAAGGCTGGGGCGAATGAGCAGTTCTTC.

The genes are TRBV20-1 and TRBJ1-5; 7 bases agree with TRBD1. This CDR3 region has 15 residues. Germline CDR1 reads DFQATT; CDR2 reads SNEGSKA (reference sequence). J gave up 1 base and V 5 bases, and 8 bases lay outside the gene matches. The CDR3, as DNA: TGCAGTGCTTTAAAACAGGGGAGGAGCAATCAGCCCCAGCATTTT. This translates into CSALKQGRSNQPQHF.

J is TRBJ2-3 and V is TRBV20-1; TRBD2 aligns across 14 bases. V lost 5 bases, J lost 0 bases, and 7 bases stayed unmatched. Germline V gene sequence: CDR1 DFQATT, CDR2 SNEGSKA (reference sequence). This CDR3 is 17 amino acids long. CDR3 bases: TGCAGTGCTGTGGGGACTAGCGGGGGCACTAGCACAGATACGCAGTATTTT. This codes for CSAVGTSGGTSTDTQYF.

This sequence joins TRBV5-1 and TRBJ1-2, with unresolved D. V lost 7 bases, J lost 7 bases, and 17 bases lay in between. Germline CDR1 and CDR2: SGHRS and YFSETQ. This CDR3 has 13 amino acids. Here the CDR3 DNA reads TGCGCCAGCCGGGAAGTCTCTGGCCCTGGCTACACCTTC. Translation: CASREVSGPGYTF.

The chain joins TRBV6-1 to TRBJ2-1, with 10 bases identical to TRBD1. V gave up 7 bases and J gave up 9 bases; unmatched junction bases: 12. Germline CDR1 MNHNS, CDR2 SASEGT. The CDR3 has 15 amino acids. CDR3 residues: CASTPPDRGEFEQFF. Here the CDR3 DNA reads TGTGCCAGCACCCCTCCGGACAGGGGGGAATTTGAGCAGTTCTTC.

The chain carries TRBV11-2 and TRBJ2-3; no reliable D call. The CDR3 is made up of 16 amino acids. Per germline, CDR1 SGHAT and CDR2 FQNNGV. Deletions cut 6 bases from V and 4 bases from J, with 20 bases between. For the CDR3, the DNA is TGTGCCAGCAGGCAAGAACCCCACGGACGTGCAGATACGCAGTATTTT. Translation: CASRQEPHGRADTQYF.

This chain connects TRBV28 to TRBJ2-3; TRBD2 agrees at 9 bases. Germline-derived CDR1 and CDR2 are MDHEN and SYDVKM. The CDR3 is 15 amino acids. The V gene end was trimmed by 4 bases and the J gene end by 2 bases; junction bases not matched to a gene: 4. The DNA of the CDR3 is TGTGCCAGCAGTTCGGGCGGGGGGGACACAGATACGCAGTATTTT. Protein: CASSSGGGDTDTQYF.

This chain links TRBV7-9 with TRBJ1-2; 8 nucleotides line up with TRBD1. The CDR3 totals 14 residues. Germline V lookup: CDR1 SEHNR, CDR2 FQNEAQ (reference sequence). J was trimmed by 7 bases and V by 3 bases; bases with no gene match: 7. The CDR3 nucleotides read TGTGCCAGCAGCTTCCCGGGACAGGAGGGTGGCTACACCTTC. Residues: CASSFPGQEGGYTF.